These 9 T cell receptor beta chains were all obtained from the same sample, sequenced in a study of cytomegalovirus exposure and HLA in healthy donors. Researchers ran the PCR with 60 Vbeta and 13 Jbeta primers. The table came from immunoSEQ multiplex PCR; TCRdb's copy has only in-frame clones and leaves some out. The sample carries more than 90,000 clones, just under 80% recorded once. Sequenced input: PBMCs. Receptor source: a woman between 35 and 50 years old in good health and CMV-seropositive.

The chain couples TRBV4-1 to TRBJ2-1; TRBD2 matches at 14 bases. The trim removed 4 bases at V and 6 bases at J, leaving 8 bases unmatched. Germline assignment: CDR1 MGHRA and CDR2 YSYEKL. CDR3 length equals 17 residues. The CDR3 nucleotides are TGCGCCAGCAGCCCCTTTTCCGGGACTAGCGGGAGCAATGAGCAGTTCTTC. Translating it yields CASSPFSGTSGSNEQFF.

The CDR3 reads CASSLHLQETQYF. Here the CDR3 DNA reads TGCGCCAGCAGCTTACACCTCCAAGAGACCCAGTACTTC. The chain is built from TRBV5-1 and TRBJ2-5; unclear D gene. V was pared by 2 bases and J by 1 base, with 6 bases between. Germline CDR1 and CDR2: SGHRS and YFSETQ. The CDR3 length is 13 residues.

This clone was observed a handful of times. The gene calls are TRBV7-3 and TRBJ2-3; 9 bases agree with TRBD2. The germline CDR1 and CDR2 sequences are SGHTA and FQGTGA. The CDR3 runs to 14 residues. The junction had 13 bases not matched to a gene; V was cut back by 8 bases and J by 10 bases. The CDR3 DNA reads as TGTGCCAGCGGGGCCATAGCGGGGGAGAGTGCGCAGTATTTT. Translating it yields CASGAIAGESAQYF.

The rearrangement links TRBV6-1 to TRBJ1-1; a weak D match, TRBD1 (6 bases). Trimming stripped 3 bases from V and 4 bases from J, with 15 bases between. Germline V gene data show CDR1 as MNHNS and CDR2 as SASEGT. CDR3 length equals 15 residues. CDR3 coding DNA: TGTGCCAGCAGTGACCCCAGGGGAAGTGGCACTGAAGCTTTCTTT. Translation gives CASSDPRGSGTEAFF.

V and J are TRBV5-8 and TRBJ2-3, with no clear D. The CDR3 length is 15 residues. Trimming cost V 0 bases and J 0 bases, with 8 bases left between them. Germline values: CDR1 SGHTS, CDR2 YDEGEE. For the CDR3, the DNA is TGTGCCAGCAGCTTGGACTTCTCTAGCACAGATACGCAGTATTTT. This sequence encodes CASSLDFSSTDTQYF.

The genes are TRBV4-2 and TRBJ2-1; 7 nucleotides agree with TRBD2. CDR3 length equals 14 residues. CDR1 LGHNA and CDR2 YNFKEQ come from the germline V gene. Trimming removed 0 bases from V and 6 bases from J; junction bases left unmatched: 2. CDR3: CASSQESSGNEQFF. CDR3 DNA: TGTGCCAGCAGCCAAGAGTCTAGCGGCAATGAGCAGTTCTTC.

J is TRBJ2-3 and V is TRBV4-1, with D hard to call. The length of the CDR3 is 16 residues. V gave up 4 bases and J gave up 0 bases, with 14 bases separating them. CDR1 and CDR2 from the germline V gene are MGHRA and YSYEKL. The DNA for the CDR3 is TGCGCCAGCAGCCTGGGTTCGACGCGGAGCACAGATACGCAGTATTTT. Its translation is CASSLGSTRSTDTQYF.

J is TRBJ2-7 and V is TRBV10-1, with 8 bases matching TRBD2. The length of the CDR3 is 14 residues. Germline CDR1 is WNHNN and CDR2 is SYGVQD (reference sequence). The V gene end was trimmed by 2 bases and the J gene end by 0 bases; junction bases not matched to a gene: 0. CDR3 nucleotides: TGCGCCAGCAGTGAGACTAGCGGCTCCTACGAGCAGTACTTC. It translates to CASSETSGSYEQYF.

V and J are TRBV7-3 and TRBJ1-1; D possibly corresponds to TRBD1 (5 bases). The CDR3 has 13 residues. The germline V gene encodes CDR1 SGHTA and CDR2 FQGTGA. Deletions cut 4 bases from V and 8 bases from J, with 14 bases between. This CDR3 is CASSSDTWGEAFF. CDR3 coding DNA: TGTGCCAGCAGCTCAGATACTTGGGGCGAAGCTTTCTTT.